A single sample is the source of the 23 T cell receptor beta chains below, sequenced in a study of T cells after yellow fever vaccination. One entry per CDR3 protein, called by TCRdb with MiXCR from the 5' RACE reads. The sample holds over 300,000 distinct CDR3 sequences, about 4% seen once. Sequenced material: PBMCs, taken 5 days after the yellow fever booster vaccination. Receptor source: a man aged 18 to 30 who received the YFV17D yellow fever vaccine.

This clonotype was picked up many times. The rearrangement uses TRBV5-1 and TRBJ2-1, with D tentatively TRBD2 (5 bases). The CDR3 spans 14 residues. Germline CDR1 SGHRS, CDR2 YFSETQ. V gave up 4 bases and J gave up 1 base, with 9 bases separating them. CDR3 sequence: CASSRGISYNEQFF. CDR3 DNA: TGCGCCAGCAGCCGGGGAATATCCTACAATGAGCAGTTCTTC.

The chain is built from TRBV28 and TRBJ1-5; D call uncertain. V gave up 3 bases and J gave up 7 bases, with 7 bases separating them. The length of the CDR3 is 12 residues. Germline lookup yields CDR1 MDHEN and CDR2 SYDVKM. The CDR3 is CASSFGKQPQHF. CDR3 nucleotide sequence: TGTGCCAGCAGTTTTGGGAAGCAGCCCCAGCATTTT.

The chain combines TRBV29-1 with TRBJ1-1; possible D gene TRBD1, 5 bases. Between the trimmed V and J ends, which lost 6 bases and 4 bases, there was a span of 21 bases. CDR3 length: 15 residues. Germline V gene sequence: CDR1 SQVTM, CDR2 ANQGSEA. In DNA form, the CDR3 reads TGCAGCGTGCGATACCGGGACCCCACGGCCACTGAAGCTTTCTTT. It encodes CSVRYRDPTATEAFF.

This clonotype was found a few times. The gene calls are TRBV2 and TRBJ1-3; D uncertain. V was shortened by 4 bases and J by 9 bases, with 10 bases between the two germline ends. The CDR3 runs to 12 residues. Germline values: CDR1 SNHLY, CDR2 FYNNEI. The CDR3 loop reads CASSGARFTIYF. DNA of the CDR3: TGTGCCAGCAGTGGAGCAAGATTCACCATATATTTT.

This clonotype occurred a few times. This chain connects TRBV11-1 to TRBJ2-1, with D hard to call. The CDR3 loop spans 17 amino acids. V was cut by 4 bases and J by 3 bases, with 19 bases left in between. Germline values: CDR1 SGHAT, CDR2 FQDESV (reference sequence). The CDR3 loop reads CASSYDSTTTLYNEQFF. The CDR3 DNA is TGTGCCAGCAGCTACGACTCGACAACAACGCTCTACAATGAGCAGTTCTTC.

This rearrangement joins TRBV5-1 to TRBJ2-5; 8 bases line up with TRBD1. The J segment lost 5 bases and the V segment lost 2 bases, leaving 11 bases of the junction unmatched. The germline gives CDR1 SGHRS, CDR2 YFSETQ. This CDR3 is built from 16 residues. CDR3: CASSFGQGGVPETQYF. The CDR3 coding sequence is TGCGCCAGCAGCTTCGGACAGGGAGGAGTACCGGAGACCCAGTACTTC.

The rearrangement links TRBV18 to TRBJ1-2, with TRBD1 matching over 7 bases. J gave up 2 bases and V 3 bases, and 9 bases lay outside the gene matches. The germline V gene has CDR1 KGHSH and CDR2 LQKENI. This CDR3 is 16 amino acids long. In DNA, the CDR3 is TGTGCCAGCTCACCGGAAAGGCAGGGGGAAAACTATGGCTACACCTTC. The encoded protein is CASSPERQGENYGYTF.

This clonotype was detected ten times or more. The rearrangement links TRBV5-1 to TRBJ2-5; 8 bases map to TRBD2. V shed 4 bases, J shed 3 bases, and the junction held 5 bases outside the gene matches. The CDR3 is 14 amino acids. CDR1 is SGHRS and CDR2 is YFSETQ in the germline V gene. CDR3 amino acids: CASSAGGAEETQYF. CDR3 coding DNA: TGCGCCAGCAGCGCCGGGGGGGCAGAAGAGACCCAGTACTTC.

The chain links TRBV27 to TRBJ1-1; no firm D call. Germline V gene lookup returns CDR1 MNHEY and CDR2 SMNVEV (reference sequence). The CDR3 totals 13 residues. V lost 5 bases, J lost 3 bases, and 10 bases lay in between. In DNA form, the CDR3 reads TGTGCCAGCAGTAACACGAGACACACTGAAGCTTTCTTT. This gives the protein CASSNTRHTEAFF.

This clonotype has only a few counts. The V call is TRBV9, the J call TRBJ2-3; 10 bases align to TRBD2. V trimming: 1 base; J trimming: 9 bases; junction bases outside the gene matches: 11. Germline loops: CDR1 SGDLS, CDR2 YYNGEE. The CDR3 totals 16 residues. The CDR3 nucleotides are TGTGCCAGCAGCGTAATGGCTAGCGGGAGCATCTTCACGCAGTATTTT. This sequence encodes CASSVMASGSIFTQYF.

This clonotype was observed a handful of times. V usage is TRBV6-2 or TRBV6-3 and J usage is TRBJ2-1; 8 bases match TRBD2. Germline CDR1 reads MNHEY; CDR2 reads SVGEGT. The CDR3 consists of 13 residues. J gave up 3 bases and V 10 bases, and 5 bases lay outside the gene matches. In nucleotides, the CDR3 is TGTGCCACCGGGGGGGGGGGCTACAATGAGCAGTTCTTC. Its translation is CATGGGGYNEQFF.

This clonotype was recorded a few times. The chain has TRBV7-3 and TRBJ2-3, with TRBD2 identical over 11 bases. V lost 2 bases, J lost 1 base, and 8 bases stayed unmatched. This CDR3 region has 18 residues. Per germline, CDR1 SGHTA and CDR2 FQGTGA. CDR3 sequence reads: CASSLGPSGGYRTDTQYF. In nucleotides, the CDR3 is TGTGCCAGCAGCTTAGGTCCTAGCGGGGGGTATCGCACAGATACGCAGTATTTT.

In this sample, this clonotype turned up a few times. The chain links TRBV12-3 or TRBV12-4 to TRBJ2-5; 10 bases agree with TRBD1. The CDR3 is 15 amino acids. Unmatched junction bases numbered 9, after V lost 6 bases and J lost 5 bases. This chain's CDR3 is CASSPGQGLIETQYF. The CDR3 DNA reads TGTGCCAGCAGCCCGGGACAGGGGTTAATCGAGACCCAGTACTTC.

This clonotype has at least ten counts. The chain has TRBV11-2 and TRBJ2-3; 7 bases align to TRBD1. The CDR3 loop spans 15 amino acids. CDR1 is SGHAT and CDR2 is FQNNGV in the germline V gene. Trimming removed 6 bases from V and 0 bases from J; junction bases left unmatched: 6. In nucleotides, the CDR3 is TGTGCCAGCAGTTTACCGACAGGGAGCACAGATACGCAGTATTTT. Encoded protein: CASSLPTGSTDTQYF. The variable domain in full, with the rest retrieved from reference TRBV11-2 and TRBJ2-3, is EAGVAQSPRYKIIEKRQSVAFWCNPISGHATLYWYQQILGQGPKLLIQFQNNGVVDDSQLPKDRFSAERLKGVDSTLKIQPAKLEDSAVYLCASSLPTGSTDTQYFGPGTRLTVL.

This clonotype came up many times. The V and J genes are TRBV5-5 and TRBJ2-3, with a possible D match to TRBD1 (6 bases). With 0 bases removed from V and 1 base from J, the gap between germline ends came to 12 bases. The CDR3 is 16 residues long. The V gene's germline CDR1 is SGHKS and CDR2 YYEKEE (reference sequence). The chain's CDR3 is CASSLVGDTRTDTQYF. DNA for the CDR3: TGTGCCAGCAGCTTGGTGGGGGACACTCGCACAGATACGCAGTATTTT.

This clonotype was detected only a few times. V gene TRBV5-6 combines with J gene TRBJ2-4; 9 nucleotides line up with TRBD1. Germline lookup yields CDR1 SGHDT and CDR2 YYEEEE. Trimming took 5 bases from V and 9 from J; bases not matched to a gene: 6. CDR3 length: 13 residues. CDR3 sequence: CASRDRDRVIQYF. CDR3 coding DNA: TGTGCCAGCAGAGACCGGGACAGGGTCATTCAGTACTTC.

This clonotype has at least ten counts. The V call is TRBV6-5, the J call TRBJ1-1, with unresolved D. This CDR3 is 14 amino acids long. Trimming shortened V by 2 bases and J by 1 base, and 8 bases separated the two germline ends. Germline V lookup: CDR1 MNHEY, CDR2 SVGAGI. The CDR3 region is CASSYRRRNTEAFF. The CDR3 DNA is TGTGCCAGCAGTTACCGGCGGAGGAACACTGAAGCTTTCTTT.

CDR3 DNA sequence: TGCAGTGCTAGAGTGCACGACACAGCTAACTATGGCTACACCTTC. Translation: CSARVHDTANYGYTF. The rearrangement joins TRBV20-1 to TRBJ1-2; no clear D. V lost 1 base and J 0 bases, leaving 12 bases between the germline ends. The CDR3 is made up of 15 amino acids. Germline loops: CDR1 DFQATT, CDR2 SNEGSKA (reference sequence).

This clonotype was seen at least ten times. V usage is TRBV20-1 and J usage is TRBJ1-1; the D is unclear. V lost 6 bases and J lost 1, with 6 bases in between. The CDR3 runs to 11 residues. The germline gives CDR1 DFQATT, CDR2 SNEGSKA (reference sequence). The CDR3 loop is CSAARNTEAFF. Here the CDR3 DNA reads TGCAGTGCCGCACGGAACACTGAAGCTTTCTTT.

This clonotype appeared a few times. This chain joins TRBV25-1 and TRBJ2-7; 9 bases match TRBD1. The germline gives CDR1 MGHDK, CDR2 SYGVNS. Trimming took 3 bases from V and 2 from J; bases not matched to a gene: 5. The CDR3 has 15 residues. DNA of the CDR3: TGTGCCAGCAGTGAGCCGGGACAGGGACCCTACGAGCAGTACTTC. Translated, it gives CASSEPGQGPYEQYF.

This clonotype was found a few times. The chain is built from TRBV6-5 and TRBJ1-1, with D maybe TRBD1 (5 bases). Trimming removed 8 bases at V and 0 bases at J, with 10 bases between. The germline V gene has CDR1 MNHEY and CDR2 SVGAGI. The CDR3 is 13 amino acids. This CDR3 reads CASFRGMNTEAFF. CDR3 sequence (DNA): TGTGCCAGCTTTCGGGGCATGAACACTGAAGCTTTCTTT.

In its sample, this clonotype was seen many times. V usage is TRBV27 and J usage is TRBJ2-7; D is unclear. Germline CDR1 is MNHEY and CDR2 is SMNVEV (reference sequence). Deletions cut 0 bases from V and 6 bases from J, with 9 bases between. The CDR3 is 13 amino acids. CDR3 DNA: TGTGCCAGCAGTTTATCGGCGAGGAGCGAGCAGTACGTC. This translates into CASSLSARSEQYV.

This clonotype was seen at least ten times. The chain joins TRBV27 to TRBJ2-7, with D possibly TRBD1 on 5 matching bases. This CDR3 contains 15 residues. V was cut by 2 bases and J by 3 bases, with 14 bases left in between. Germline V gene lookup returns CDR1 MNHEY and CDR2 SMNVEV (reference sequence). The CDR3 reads CASSLGPTGYYEQYF. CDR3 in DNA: TGTGCCAGCAGTTTAGGACCCACAGGCTACTACGAGCAGTACTTC.